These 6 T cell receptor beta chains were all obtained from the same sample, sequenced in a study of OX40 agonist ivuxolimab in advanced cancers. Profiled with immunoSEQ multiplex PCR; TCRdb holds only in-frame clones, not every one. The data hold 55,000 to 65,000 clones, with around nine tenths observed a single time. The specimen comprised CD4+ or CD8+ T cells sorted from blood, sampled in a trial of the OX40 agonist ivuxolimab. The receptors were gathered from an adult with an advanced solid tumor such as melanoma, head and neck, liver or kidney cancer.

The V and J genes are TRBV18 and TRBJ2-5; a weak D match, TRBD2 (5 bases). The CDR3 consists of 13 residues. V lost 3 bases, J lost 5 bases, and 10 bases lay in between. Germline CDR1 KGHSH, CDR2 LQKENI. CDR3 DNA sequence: TGTGCCAGCTCACCCGGACTGAGGGAGACCCAGTACTTC. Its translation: CASSPGLRETQYF.

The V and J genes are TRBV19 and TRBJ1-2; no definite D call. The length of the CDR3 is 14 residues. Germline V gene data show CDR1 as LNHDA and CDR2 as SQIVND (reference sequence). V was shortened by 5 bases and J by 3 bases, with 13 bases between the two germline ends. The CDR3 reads CASSPTAQHYGYTF. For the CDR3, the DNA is TGTGCCAGTAGTCCCACTGCCCAGCACTATGGCTACACCTTC.

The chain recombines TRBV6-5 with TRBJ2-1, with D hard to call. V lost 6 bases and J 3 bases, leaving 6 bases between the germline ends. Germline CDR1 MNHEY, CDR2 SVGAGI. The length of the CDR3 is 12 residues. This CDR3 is CASRRNYNEQFF. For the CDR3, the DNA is TGTGCCAGCAGGAGGAACTACAATGAGCAGTTCTTC.

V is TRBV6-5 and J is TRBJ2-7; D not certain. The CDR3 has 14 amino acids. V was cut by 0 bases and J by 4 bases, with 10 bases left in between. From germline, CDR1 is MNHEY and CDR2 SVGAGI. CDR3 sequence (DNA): TGTGCCAGCAGTTACTCTTCCGGGTTTTACGAGCAGTACTTC. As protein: CASSYSSGFYEQYF.

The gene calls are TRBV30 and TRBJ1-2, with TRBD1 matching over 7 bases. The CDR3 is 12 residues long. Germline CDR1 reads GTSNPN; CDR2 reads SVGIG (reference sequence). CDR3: CARDSRGYGYTF. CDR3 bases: TGTGCACGGGACAGCCGGGGCTATGGCTACACCTTC. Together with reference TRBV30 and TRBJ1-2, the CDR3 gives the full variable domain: SQTIHQWPATLVQPVGSPLSLECTVEGTSNPNLYWYRQAAGRGLQLLFYSVGIGQISSEVPQNLSASRPQDRQFILSSKKLLLSDSGFYLCARDSRGYGYTFGSGTRLTVV.

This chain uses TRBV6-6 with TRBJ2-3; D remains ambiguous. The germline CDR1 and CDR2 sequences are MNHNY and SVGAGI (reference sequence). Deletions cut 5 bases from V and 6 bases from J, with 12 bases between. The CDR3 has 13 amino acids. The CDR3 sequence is CASSTPPSDTQYF. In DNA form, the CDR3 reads TGTGCCAGCAGTACCCCCCCCTCGGATACGCAGTATTTT.